This T cell receptor beta chain was documented in a study of response to subunit inactivated influenza vaccine. A word on this clonotype: The antigen remains undetermined.

Study results and limitations: Authors suggested each seasonal flu vaccination may recruit only limited numbers of new T cells.

The germline V and J ends were trimmed by 7 bases and 7 bases, with 9 bases remaining between them. The CDR3 is made up of 11 amino acids. CDR1 and CDR2 from the germline V gene are MNHEY and SVGEGT. TCRdb re-called the RT-PCR reads with MiXCR, one entry per CDR3 protein. Of approximately 480,000 distinct CDR3 sequences in the sample, approximately 11% were seen once. The TCR comes from a man over 45 who received an inactivated influenza vaccine. Source: PBMCs from blood, taken 45 days after vaccination. J is TRBJ2-3 and V is TRBV6-2 or TRBV6-3; no reliable D call. The CDR3 sequence is CASTAHNTQYF. CDR3 sequence (DNA): TGTGCCAGCACCGCACACAATACGCAGTATTTT.